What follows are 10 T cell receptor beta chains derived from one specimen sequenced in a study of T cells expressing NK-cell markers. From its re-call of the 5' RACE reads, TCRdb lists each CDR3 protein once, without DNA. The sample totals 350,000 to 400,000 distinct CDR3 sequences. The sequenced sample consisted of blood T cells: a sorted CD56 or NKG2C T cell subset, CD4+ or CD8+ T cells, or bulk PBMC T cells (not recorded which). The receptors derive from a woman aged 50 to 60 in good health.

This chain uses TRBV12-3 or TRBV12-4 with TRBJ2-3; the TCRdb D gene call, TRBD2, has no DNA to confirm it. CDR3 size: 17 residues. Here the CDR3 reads CASTLRLGEISTDTQYF.

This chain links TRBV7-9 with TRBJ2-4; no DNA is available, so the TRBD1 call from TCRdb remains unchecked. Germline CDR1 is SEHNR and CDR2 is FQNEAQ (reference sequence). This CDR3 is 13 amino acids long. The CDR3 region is CASSPRTENIQYF.

CDR3: CASSYGRIQETQYF. V usage is TRBV6-6 and J usage is TRBJ2-5; as DNA is missing, the TRBD1 call by TCRdb cannot be tested. This CDR3 has 14 amino acids. CDR1 and CDR2 (germline): MNHNY, SVGAGI (reference sequence).

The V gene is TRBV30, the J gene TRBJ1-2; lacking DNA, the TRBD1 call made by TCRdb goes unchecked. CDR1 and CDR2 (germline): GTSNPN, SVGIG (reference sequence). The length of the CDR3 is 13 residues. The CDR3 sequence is CAAATGLGYGYTF.

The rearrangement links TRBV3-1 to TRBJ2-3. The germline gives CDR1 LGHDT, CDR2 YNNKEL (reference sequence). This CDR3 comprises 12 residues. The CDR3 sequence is CASSHYTDTQYF.

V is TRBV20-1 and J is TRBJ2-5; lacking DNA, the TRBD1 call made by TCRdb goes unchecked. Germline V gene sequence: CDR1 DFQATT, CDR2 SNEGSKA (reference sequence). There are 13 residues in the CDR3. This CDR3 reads CSAQRTGTETQYF.

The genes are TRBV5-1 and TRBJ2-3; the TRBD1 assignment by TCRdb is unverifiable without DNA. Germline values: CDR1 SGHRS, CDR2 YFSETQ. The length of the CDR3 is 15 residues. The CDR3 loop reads CASSPRDSSTDTQYF.

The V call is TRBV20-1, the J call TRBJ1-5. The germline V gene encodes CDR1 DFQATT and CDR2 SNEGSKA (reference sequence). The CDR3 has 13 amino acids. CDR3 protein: CSAPRPGSRSQHF.

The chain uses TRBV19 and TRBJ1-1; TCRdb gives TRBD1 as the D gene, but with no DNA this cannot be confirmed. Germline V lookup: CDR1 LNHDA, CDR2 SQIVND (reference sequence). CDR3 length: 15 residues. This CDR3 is CASSIGTGARIEAFF.

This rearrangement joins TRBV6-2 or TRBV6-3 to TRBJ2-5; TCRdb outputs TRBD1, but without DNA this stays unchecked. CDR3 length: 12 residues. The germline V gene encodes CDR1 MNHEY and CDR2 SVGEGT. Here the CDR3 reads CATNGRGVTQYF.